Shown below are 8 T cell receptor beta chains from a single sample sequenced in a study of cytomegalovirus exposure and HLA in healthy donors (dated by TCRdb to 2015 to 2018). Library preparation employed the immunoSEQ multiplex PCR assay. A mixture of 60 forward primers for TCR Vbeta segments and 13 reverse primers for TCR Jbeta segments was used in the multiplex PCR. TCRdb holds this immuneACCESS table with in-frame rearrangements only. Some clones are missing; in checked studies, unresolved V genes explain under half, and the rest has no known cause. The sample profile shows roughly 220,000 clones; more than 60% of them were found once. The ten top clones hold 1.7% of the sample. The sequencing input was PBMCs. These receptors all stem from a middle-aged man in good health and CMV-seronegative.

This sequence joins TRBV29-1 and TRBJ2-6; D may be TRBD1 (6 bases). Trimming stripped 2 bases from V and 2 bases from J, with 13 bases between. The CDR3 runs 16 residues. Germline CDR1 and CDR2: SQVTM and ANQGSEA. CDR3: CSVENRVPTGANVLTF. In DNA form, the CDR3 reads TGCAGCGTTGAAAACAGGGTACCTACTGGGGCCAACGTCCTGACTTTC.

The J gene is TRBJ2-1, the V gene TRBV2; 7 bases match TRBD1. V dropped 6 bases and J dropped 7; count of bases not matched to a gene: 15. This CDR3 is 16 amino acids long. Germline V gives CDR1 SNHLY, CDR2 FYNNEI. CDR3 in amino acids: CASRESTGALRNEQFF. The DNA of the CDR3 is TGTGCCAGCAGGGAATCTACAGGGGCCCTCAGGAATGAGCAGTTCTTC.

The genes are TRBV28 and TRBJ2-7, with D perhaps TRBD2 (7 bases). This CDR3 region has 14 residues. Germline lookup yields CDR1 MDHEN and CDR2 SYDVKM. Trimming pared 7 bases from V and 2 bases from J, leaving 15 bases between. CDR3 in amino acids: CASTFQGTTYEQYF. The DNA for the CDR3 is TGTGCCAGCACCTTTCAGGGGACTACCTACGAGCAGTACTTC.

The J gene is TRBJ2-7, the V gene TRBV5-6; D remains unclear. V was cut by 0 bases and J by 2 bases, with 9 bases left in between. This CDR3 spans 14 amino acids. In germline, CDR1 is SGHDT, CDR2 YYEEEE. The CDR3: CASSLGISAYEQYF. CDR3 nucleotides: TGTGCCAGCAGCTTGGGAATATCAGCCTACGAGCAGTACTTC.

The CDR3 DNA follows: TGTGCCAGCAGTGACCCCGTGAGCGATGAGCAGTTCTTC. It encodes CASSDPVSDEQFF. The rearrangement joins TRBV2 to TRBJ2-1; no definite D call. CDR1 SNHLY and CDR2 FYNNEI come from the germline V gene. V was trimmed by 3 bases and J by 8 bases, leaving 11 bases between them. The CDR3 length is 13 residues.

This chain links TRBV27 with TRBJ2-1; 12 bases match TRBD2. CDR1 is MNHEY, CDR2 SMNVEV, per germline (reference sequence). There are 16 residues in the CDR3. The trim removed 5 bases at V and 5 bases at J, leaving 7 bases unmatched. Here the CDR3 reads CASSERLAGVDNEQFF. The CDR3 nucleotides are TGTGCCAGCAGTGAACGACTAGCGGGAGTCGACAATGAGCAGTTCTTC.

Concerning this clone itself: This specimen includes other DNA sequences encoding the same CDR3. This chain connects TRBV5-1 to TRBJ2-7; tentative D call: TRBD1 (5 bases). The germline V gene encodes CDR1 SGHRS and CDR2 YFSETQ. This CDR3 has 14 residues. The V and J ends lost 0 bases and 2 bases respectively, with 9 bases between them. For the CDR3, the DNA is TGCGCCAGCAGCTTGGTTCAGGGTACCTACGAGCAGTACTTC. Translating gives CASSLVQGTYEQYF.

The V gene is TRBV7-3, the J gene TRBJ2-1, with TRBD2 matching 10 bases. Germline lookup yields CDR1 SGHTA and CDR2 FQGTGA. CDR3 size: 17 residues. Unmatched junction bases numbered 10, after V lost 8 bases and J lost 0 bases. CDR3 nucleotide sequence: TGTGCCAGCTCCTCCAGCGGGAGGGGCAGCTCCTACAATGAGCAGTTCTTC. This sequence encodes CASSSSGRGSSYNEQFF.